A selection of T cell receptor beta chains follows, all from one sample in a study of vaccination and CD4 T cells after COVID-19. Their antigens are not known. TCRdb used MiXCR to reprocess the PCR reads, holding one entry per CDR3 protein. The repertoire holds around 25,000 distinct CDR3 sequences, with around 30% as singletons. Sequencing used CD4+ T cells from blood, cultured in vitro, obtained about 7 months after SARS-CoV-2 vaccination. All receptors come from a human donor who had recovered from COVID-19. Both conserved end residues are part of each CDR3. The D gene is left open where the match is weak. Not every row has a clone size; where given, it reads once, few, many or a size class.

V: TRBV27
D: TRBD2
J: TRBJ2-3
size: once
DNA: TGTGCCAGCAGTTTTGTAAGGACTAGCGGGACGACAGATACGCAGTATTTT
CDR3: CASSFVRTSGTTDTQYF

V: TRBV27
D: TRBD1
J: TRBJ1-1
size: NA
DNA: TGTGCCAGCAGTTTATCGGGGGTGACAGGGAGAGCTTTCTTT
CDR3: CASSLSGVTGRAFF

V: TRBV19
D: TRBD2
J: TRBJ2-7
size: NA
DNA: TGTGCCAGTAGTACCCTAGCGGGAGGTTACGAGCAGTACTTC
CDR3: CASSTLAGGYEQYF

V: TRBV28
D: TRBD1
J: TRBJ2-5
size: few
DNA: TGTGCCAGCAGCGTCCTAAGGGACAGGGCCCTCCAAGAGACCCAGTACTTC
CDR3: CASSVLRDRALQETQYF

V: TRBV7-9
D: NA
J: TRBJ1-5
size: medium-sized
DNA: TGTGCCAGCAGCTTAGCGCCCGGGGCCCCCCAGCATTTT
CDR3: CASSLAPGAPQHF

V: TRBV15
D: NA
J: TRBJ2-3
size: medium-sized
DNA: TGTGCCACCAGCAGAGATCGGATGCAGGGGAGTGGAGATACGCAGTATTTT
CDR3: CATSRDRMQGSGDTQYF

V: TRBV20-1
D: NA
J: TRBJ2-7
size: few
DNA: TGCAGTGCCACCGGGACCACGGACGAGCAGTACTTC
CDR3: CSATGTTDEQYF

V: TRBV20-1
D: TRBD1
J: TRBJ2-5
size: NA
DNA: TGCAGTGCTAGAGGGGGACAGGGGGAAACAGAGACCCAGTACTTC
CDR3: CSARGGQGETETQYF

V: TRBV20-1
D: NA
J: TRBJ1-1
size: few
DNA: TGCAGTGCTAGAGATGGGCAAGTGAACACTGAAGCTTTCTTT
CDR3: CSARDGQVNTEAFF

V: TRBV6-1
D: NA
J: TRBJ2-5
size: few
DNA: TGTGCCAGCAGGAAAGGGGGGGCTGCTGAGACCCAGTACTTC
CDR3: CASRKGGAAETQYF

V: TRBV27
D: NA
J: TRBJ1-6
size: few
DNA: TGTGCCAGCAGTCTTCAACTTCTGGCCCCAATTTCACCCCTCCACTTT
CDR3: CASSLQLLAPISPLHF

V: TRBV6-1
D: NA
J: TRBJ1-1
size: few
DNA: TGTGCCAGCAGGCCGAAAATGACGAACACTGAAGCTTTCTTT
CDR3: CASRPKMTNTEAFF

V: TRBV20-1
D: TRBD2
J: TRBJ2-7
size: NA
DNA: TGCAGTGCGGGGGGACTAGCGGAGGACTACGAGCAGTACTTC
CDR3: CSAGGLAEDYEQYF

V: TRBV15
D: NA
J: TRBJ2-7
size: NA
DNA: TGTGCCACCAGCTCAGAAAACAGCGGCTCCTACGAGCAGTACTTC
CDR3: CATSSENSGSYEQYF

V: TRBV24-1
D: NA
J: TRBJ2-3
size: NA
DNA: TGTGCCACCAGTGATTTAAAAACCTCAGATACGCAGTATTTT
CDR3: CATSDLKTSDTQYF

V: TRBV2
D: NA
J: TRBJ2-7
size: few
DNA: TGTGCCAGCAGTGAATTTAGGAACGAGCAGTACTTC
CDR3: CASSEFRNEQYF

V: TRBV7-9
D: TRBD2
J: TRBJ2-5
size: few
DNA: TGTGCCAGCAGCCTAGGGTTAACACTAGCGGGATTCCTTGAGACCCAGTACTTC
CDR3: CASSLGLTLAGFLETQYF

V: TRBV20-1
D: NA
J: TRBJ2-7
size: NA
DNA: TGCAGTGCCACATCCGGGGCCGAGCAGTACTTC
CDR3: CSATSGAEQYF

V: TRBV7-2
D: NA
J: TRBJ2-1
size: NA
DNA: TGTGCCAGCAGCCCCTTCCCCGAGCAGTTCTTC
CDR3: CASSPFPEQFF

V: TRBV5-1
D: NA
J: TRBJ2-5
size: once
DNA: TGCGCCAGCAGCTTCAAAGAGACCCAGTACTTC
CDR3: CASSFKETQYF

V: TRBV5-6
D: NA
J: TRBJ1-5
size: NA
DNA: TGTGCCAGCAGCTTTCGACAGGGCAATCAGCCCCAGCATTTT
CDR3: CASSFRQGNQPQHF

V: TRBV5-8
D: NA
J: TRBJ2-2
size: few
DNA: TGTGCCAGCAGCTCCGGCTCTTCCGGGGAGCTGTTTTTT
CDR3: CASSSGSSGELFF

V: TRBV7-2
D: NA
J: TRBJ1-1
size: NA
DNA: TGTGCCAGCAGCTTAGACCGCCAGAACACTGGAGCTTTCTTT
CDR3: CASSLDRQNTGAFF

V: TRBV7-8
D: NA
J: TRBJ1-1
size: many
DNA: TGTGCCAGCAGCTTGAACAGAATGAACACTGAAGCTTTCTTT
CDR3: CASSLNRMNTEAFF

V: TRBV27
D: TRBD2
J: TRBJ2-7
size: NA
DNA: TGTGCCAGCAGTGATCGACTAGCCGTAAGTCGCGAGCAGTACTTC
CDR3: CASSDRLAVSREQYF

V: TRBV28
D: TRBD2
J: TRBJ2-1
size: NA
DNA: TGTGCCAGCGGGACTATAGCCATACTCAATGAGCAGTTCTTC
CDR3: CASGTIAILNEQFF

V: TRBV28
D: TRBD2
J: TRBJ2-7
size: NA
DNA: TGTGCCAGCAGGTCCTCGGGTTGGCGGGAGGGGTACGAGCAGTACTTC
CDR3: CASRSSGWREGYEQYF

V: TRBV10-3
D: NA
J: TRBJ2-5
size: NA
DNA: TGTGCCATCAGAGGGGCAAGGGGAGAGACCCAGTACTTC
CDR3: CAIRGARGETQYF

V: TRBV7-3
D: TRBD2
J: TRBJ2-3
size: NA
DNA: TGTGCCAGCAGCTTAATGAGGGGAGCGGGATTGGGCACAGATACGCAGTATTTT
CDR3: CASSLMRGAGLGTDTQYF

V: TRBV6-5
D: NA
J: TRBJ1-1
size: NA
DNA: TGTGCCAGCAGTTACCACGGGACGGTGAACACTGAAGCTTTCTTT
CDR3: CASSYHGTVNTEAFF

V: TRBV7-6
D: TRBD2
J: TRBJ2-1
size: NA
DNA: TGTGCCATCCGCGAGGACCCGGGAGGAGGTGAGCAGTTCTTC
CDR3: CAIREDPGGGEQFF

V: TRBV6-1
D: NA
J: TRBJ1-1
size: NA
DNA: TGTGCCAGCAGCTCCCCAGGAAGATCAGGCGCTGAAGCTTTCTTT
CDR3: CASSSPGRSGAEAFF

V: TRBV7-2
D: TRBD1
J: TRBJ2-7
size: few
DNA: TGTGCCAGCAGCTTACAGGGGGCCCACGAGCAGTACTTC
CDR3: CASSLQGAHEQYF

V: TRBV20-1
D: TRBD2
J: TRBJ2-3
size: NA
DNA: TGCAGTGCTAGAGGGGGGACTAGCGGGAGAGCAGATACGCAGTATTTT
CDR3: CSARGGTSGRADTQYF

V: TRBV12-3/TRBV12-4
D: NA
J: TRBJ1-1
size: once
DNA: TGTGCCAGCAGTTCCCTCGACAGGAACACTGAAGCTTTCTTT
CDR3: CASSSLDRNTEAFF

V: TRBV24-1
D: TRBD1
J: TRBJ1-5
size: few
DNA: TGTGCCACCAGTGACCTAGGACAGGGGGCGGATCAGCCCCAGCATTTT
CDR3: CATSDLGQGADQPQHF

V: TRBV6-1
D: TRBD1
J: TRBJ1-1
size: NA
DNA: TGTGCCAGCAGACCCGGGCAGGGGGGGTATAACACTGAAGCTTTCTTT
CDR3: CASRPGQGGYNTEAFF

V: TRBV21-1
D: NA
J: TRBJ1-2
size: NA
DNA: TGTGCCAGCAGCAAAGCCGATAACTCCAGGGATGGCTACACCTTC
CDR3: CASSKADNSRDGYTF

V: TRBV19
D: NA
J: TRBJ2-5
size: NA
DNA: TGTGCCAGTAGCCCGAACGAGTTCCGGGAGACCCAGTACTTC
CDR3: CASSPNEFRETQYF

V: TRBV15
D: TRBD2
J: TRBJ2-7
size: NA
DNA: TGTGCCACCAGCAGAGATTGGTCTAGCGGCTACGAGCAGTACTTC
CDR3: CATSRDWSSGYEQYF

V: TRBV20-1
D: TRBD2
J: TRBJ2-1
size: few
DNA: TGCAGTGCTCCGGGACTAGCGGGCTACAATGAGCAGTTCTTC
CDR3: CSAPGLAGYNEQFF

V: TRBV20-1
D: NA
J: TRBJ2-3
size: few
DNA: TGCAGTGCTCCACTAGGGGAGGAGGCCACAGATACGCAGTATTTT
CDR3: CSAPLGEEATDTQYF

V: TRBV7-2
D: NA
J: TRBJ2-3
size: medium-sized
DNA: TGTGCCAGCAGGGAGGCCGTAGTCACAGATACGCAGTATTTT
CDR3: CASREAVVTDTQYF

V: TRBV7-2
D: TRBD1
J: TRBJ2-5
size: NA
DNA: TGTGCCAGCAGCAAGGGACAGAGGGAGACCCAGTACTTC
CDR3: CASSKGQRETQYF

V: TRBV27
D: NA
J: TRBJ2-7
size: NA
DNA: TGTGCCAGCAGTCCGGGACATACGGTTCGGGACGAGCAGTACTTC
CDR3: CASSPGHTVRDEQYF

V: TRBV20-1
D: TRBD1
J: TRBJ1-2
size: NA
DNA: TGCAGTGCTTATCGGTCCGACAGGGGACTTGGCTACACCTTC
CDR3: CSAYRSDRGLGYTF

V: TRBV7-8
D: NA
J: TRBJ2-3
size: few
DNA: TGTGCCAGCAGCTCACCCTATAACGGGCTCCCTAGCACAGATACGCAGTATTTT
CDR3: CASSSPYNGLPSTDTQYF

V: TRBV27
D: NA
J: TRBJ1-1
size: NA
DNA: TGTGCCAGCGGAAATGGGGGTGAAGCTTTCTTT
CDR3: CASGNGGEAFF